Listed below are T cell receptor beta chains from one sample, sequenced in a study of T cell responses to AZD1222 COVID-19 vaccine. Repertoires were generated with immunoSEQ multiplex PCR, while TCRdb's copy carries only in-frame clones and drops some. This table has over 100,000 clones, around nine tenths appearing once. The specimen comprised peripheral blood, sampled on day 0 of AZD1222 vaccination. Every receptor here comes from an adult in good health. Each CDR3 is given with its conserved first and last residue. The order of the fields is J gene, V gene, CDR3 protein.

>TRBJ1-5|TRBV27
CASSLSQLNQPQHF
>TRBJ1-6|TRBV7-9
CASSLEWTPLHF
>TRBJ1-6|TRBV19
CASSIKNGQGVSPLHF
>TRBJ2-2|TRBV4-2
CASSQQLDLFNTGELFF
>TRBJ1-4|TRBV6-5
CASSLRDRKNEKLFF
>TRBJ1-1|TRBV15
CATSRGQGVPFF
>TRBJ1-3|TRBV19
CASSIKGQRLSSSGNTIYF
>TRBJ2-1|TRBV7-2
CASSLGGGQGSYNEQFF
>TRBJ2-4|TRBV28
CATAGFSGSVKNIQYF
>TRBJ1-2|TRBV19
CASSIIGTGANYGYTF
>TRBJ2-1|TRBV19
CASSIIGSGRDNEQFF
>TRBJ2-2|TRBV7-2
CASSLRGTSGTGELFF
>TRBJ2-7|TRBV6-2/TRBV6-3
CASSYPGPTYEQYF
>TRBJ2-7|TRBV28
CASRDFRAYYEQYF
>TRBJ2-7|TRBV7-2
CASSSGQGAYEQYF
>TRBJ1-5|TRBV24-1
CATSDSTTGTYSNQPQHF
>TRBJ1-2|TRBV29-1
CSASDGDGYTF
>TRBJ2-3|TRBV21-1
CASSKGDRDGGTDTQYF
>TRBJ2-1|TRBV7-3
CASITSPKSREGSYNEQFF
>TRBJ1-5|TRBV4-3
CASSPTRTGGNQPQHF
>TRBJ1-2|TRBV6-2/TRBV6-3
CASSYLNSAKSGYTF
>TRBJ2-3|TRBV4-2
CASSQGVRSGRANTQYF
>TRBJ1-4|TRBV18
CASSDFSTATNEKLFF
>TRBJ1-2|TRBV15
CATSKDQVSIYGYTF
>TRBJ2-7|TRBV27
CASSLRDSPTYEQYF
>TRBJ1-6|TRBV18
CASSLTLQELNSPLHF
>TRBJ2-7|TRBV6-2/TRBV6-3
CASSYPWGLGSYEQYF
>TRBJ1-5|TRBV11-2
CASSLAGGNQPQHF
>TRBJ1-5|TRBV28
CASRRAGTAASYSNQPQHF
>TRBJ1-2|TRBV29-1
CSVQEPYGYTF
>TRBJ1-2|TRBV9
CASSVAPPGADYGYTF
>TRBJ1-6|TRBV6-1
CASSEVYPRLHF
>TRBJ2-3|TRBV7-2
CASSSWTGGTDTQYF
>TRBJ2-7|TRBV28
CASSRGSYEQYF
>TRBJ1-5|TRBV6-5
CASRTTGGPNQPQHF
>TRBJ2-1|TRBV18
CASSILPGLAGGQDEQFF
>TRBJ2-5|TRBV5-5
CASSSQGEETQYF
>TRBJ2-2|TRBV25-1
CASSDPKVAGVTGELFF
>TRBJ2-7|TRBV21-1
CASSSSSRDNYEQYF
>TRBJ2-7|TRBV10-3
CAISAIETGQYF
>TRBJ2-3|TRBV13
CASSLRGNGGENTDTQYF
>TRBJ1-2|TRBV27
CASSLRDRGVYGYTF
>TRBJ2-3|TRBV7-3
CASSSRELLRALYF
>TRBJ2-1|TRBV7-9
CASSLKQRLAGSGNEQFF
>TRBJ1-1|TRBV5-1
CASSLQTGMNTEAFF
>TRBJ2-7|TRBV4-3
CASSQGRAGAYEQYF
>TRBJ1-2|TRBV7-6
CASSSTGTGGSGYTF
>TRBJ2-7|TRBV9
CASSPDVQGLRAYEQYF
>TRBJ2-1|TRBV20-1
CSPGSAGPQFF
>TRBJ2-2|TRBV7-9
CASREERDVWVTGELFF
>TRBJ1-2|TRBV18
CASSPFGQADYGYTF
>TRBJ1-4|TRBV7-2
CASSSQGARSNEKLFF
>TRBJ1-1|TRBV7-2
CASSRDGTVNTEAFF
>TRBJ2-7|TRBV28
CASRQGGLREQYF